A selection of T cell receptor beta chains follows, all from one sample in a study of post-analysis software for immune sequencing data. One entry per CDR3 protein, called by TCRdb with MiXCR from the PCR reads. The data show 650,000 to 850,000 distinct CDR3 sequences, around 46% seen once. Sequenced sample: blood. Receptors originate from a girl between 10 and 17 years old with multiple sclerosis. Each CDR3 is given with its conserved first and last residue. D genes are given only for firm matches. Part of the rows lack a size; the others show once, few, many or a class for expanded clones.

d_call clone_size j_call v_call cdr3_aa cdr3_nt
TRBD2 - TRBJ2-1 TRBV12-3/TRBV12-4 CASSYLGLADPQSSYNEQFF TGTGCCAGCAGTTACCTCGGACTAGCGGATCCCCAAAGCTCCTACAATGAGCAGTTCTTC
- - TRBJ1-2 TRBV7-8 CASSSDGRGGYTF TGTGCCAGCAGTTCCGATGGCAGGGGTGGCTACACCTTC
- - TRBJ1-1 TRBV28 CASSFGQAYAEAFF TGTGCCAGCAGTTTCGGGCAGGCCTACGCTGAAGCTTTCTTT
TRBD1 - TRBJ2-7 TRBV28 CASSSGAGQDSYEQYF TGTGCCAGCAGTTCGGGGGCGGGACAGGACTCCTACGAGCAGTACTTC
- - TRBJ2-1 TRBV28 CASSVKSGSKRNGEQFF TGTGCCAGCAGCGTTAAATCCGGGTCGAAGCGTAACGGGGAGCAGTTCTTC
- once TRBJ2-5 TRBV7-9 CASSLDSAKVPETQYF TGTGCCAGCAGCTTAGATAGCGCCAAGGTCCCAGAGACCCAGTACTTC
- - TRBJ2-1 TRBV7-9 CASSAGPKEQFF TGTGCCAGCAGCGCCGGACCCAAAGAGCAGTTCTTC
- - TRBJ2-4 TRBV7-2 CASSLDRGAMNIQYF TGTGCCAGCAGCTTAGATCGCGGGGCAATGAACATTCAGTACTTC
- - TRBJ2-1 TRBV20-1 CSASTDSSYNEQFF TGCAGTGCTAGTACTGACAGCTCCTACAATGAGCAGTTCTTC
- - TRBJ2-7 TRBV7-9 CASSNQRPGGAYHEQYF TGTGCCAGCAGCAACCAACGGCCCGGCGGGGCTTACCACGAGCAGTACTTC
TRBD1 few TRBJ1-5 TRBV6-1 CASRGTGNQPQHF TGTGCCAGCAGGGGGACAGGCAATCAGCCCCAGCATTTT
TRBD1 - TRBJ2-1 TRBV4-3 CASSQDPDRGNEQFF TGCGCCAGCAGCCAAGACCCGGACAGGGGTAATGAGCAGTTCTTC
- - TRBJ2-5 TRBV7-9 CASSLADRQETQYF TGTGCCAGCAGCTTAGCGGATAGGCAAGAGACCCAGTACTTC